This passage covers 19 T cell receptor beta chains from one sample sequenced in a study of CD8 T cells in ankylosing spondylitis. Study-wide points: A TCR beta motif made of several highly homologous variants seemed typical of ankylosing spondylitis blood.

Antigen specificity for these receptors is unknown. Each CDR3 protein gets one entry after TCRdb re-called the 5' RACE reads with MiXCR. The sample carries fewer than 500,000 distinct CDR3 sequences, about 20% recorded once. The sequenced sample was blood, either unsorted or a sorted T cell fraction (not recorded which). These receptors were collected from a male donor with ankylosing spondylitis.

The sample holds a few counts of this clonotype. For the CDR3, the DNA is TGTGCCAGCAGTTTAAGGGCCCCGAGCTCCTACAATGAGCAGTTCTTC. Its protein is CASSLRAPSSYNEQFF. The chain joins TRBV27 to TRBJ2-1, with no clear D. The CDR3 runs 16 residues. The germline V gene has CDR1 MNHEY and CDR2 SMNVEV (reference sequence). The germline V and J ends were trimmed by 2 bases and 0 bases, with 11 bases remaining between them.

The gene calls are TRBV27 and TRBJ1-2; D perhaps matches TRBD1 (5 bases). Per germline, CDR1 MNHEY and CDR2 SMNVEV (reference sequence). The CDR3 is 13 amino acids. V was cut by 5 bases and J by 4 bases, with 11 bases left in between. Here the CDR3 reads CASSDSPIYGYTF. The CDR3 DNA sequence: TGTGCCAGCAGTGACAGCCCCATCTATGGCTACACCTTC.

This clonotype was picked up many times. The CDR3 reads CASSSLRKGSGETQYF. The CDR3 region has the DNA TGTGCCAGCAGCAGCCTACGGAAAGGGTCCGGGGAGACCCAGTACTTC. The rearrangement links TRBV21-1 to TRBJ2-5; TRBD1, as called in the table, went unchecked against the DNA. TRBV21-1 is described as a pseudogene. CDR3 length: 16 amino acids.

This clonotype was recorded many times. This chain joins TRBV11-1 and TRBJ1-5, with 8 bases lining up with TRBD1. In germline, CDR1 is SGHAT, CDR2 FQDESV (reference sequence). V lost 5 bases and J lost 0; bases outside the gene matches: 12. The CDR3 is 18 amino acids. CDR3 DNA sequence: TGTGCCAGCAGCCCTCGACAGGGGATATTGCATAGCAATCAGCCCCAGCATTTT. Translation gives CASSPRQGILHSNQPQHF. The whole variable domain, filled in from reference TRBV11-1 and TRBJ1-5, reads EAEVAQSPRYKITEKSQAVAFWCDPISGHATLYWYRQILGQGPELLVQFQDESVVDDSQLPKDRFSAERLKGVDSTLKIQPAELGDSAMYLCASSPRQGILHSNQPQHFGDGTRLSIL.

This clonotype has only a few counts. The chain combines TRBV12-3 or TRBV12-4 with TRBJ2-1, with 11 bases identical to TRBD2. J gave up 8 bases and V 8 bases, and 11 bases lay outside the gene matches. The CDR3 extends over 15 amino acids. Written as DNA, the CDR3 is TGTGCCAGCGGGGAACTAGCGGGAGAGGCAGATGAGCAGTTCTTC. Translating gives CASGELAGEADEQFF.

The J gene is TRBJ2-5, the V gene TRBV2; possibly TRBD1 or TRBD2 for D (5 bases each). This CDR3 spans 15 amino acids. In germline, CDR1 is SNHLY, CDR2 FYNNEI. Trimming pared 6 bases from V and 2 bases from J, leaving 16 bases between. DNA of the CDR3: TGTGCCAGCAGGGTACCCGGGACGCGTCAAGAGACCCAGTACTTC. Translated: CASRVPGTRQETQYF.

The chain has TRBV28 and TRBJ2-4; 7 positions agree with TRBD2. The CDR3 covers 14 residues. J gave up 4 bases and V 2 bases, and 2 bases lay outside the gene matches. Germline V gene data show CDR1 as MDHEN and CDR2 as SYDVKM. The CDR3 sequence is CASSLTGGKNIQYF. Written as DNA, the CDR3 is TGTGCCAGCAGTTTAACGGGGGGTAAAAACATTCAGTACTTC.

This rearrangement joins TRBV20-1 to TRBJ1-5; D is perhaps TRBD1 (6 bases). Trimming pared 1 base from V and 4 bases from J, leaving 8 bases between. In germline, CDR1 is DFQATT, CDR2 SNEGSKA (reference sequence). The CDR3 runs 13 residues. CDR3 sequence (DNA): TGCAGTGCTAGAGGACAGGAAAATCAGCCCCAGCATTTT. Protein sequence: CSARGQENQPQHF.

The chain joins TRBV28 to TRBJ1-6; D is ambiguous. The germline CDR1 and CDR2 sequences are MDHEN and SYDVKM. The CDR3 contains 12 residues. The V gene lost 6 bases and the J gene lost 10 bases, with 10 bases spanning the gap. The CDR3 nucleotides are TGTGCCAGCAGAAGGTTGGGCTCACCCCTCCACTTT. Encoded protein: CASRRLGSPLHF.

This clonotype turned up a few times. V gene TRBV6-1 combines with J gene TRBJ2-5; D might be TRBD1 (6 bases). The CDR3 runs 14 residues. Trimming took off 6 bases at V and 5 bases at J, with 16 bases between the two ends. The germline V gene has CDR1 MNHNS and CDR2 SASEGT. The CDR3: CASSGSGVRETQYF. The CDR3 DNA sequence: TGTGCCAGCAGCGGGTCAGGGGTTAGGGAGACCCAGTACTTC.

The chain is built from TRBV5-1 and TRBJ2-3; 9 nucleotides agree with TRBD1. Trimming removed 7 bases from V and 4 bases from J; junction bases left unmatched: 4. This CDR3 has 13 amino acids. Germline CDR1 reads SGHRS; CDR2 reads YFSETQ. The CDR3 region is CASDRGYSDTQYF. The CDR3, as DNA: TGCGCCAGCGACAGGGGGTACTCAGATACGCAGTATTTT.

This clonotype was seen only a few times. The chain has TRBV28 and TRBJ2-1; 11 nucleotides align to TRBD2. The CDR3 is made up of 17 amino acids. Germline CDR1 reads MDHEN; CDR2 reads SYDVKM. V lost 4 bases to trimming and J lost 1 base; unmatched junction nucleotides: 6. Here the CDR3 reads CASSSLRTSGSYNEQFF. CDR3 nucleotide sequence: TGTGCCAGCAGTTCCCTTCGGACTAGCGGGTCCTACAATGAGCAGTTCTTC.

This chain joins TRBV19 and TRBJ2-7, with 7 bases identical to TRBD2. This CDR3 comprises 14 residues. Germline V gene data show CDR1 as LNHDA and CDR2 as SQIVND (reference sequence). The V and J ends lost 4 bases and 2 bases, in that order; junction bases with no gene match: 5. CDR3 amino acids: CASSTGDYTYEQYF. The CDR3 DNA reads TGTGCCAGTAGTACCGGGGACTATACCTACGAGCAGTACTTC.

The chain recombines TRBV9 with TRBJ1-2; D call uncertain. Trimming cost V 4 bases and J 7 bases, with 11 bases left between them. The CDR3 totals 12 residues. Germline V gene lookup returns CDR1 SGDLS and CDR2 YYNGEE. The DNA of the CDR3 is TGTGCCAGCAGCCCACCCGCGGGTGGCTACACCTTC. Protein product: CASSPPAGGYTF.

The chain couples TRBV27 to TRBJ2-1, with 8 bases fitting TRBD2. The germline V gene has CDR1 MNHEY and CDR2 SMNVEV (reference sequence). This CDR3 spans 16 amino acids. Germline trimming cut 2 bases from V and 8 bases from J; bases unmatched to any gene: 11. CDR3 protein: CASSLTGLGSLYEQFF. The DNA for the CDR3 is TGTGCCAGCAGTTTAACGGGACTAGGTAGCCTCTATGAGCAGTTCTTC.

This clonotype was counted between two and nine times. CDR3 in amino acids: CASSPPGAAGLDEQFF. The CDR3, as DNA: TGTGCCAGCAGTCCCCCTGGTGCGGCGGGGCTGGATGAGCAGTTCTTC. The V call is TRBV28, the J call TRBJ2-1; perhaps TRBD2 as D (6 bases). There are 16 residues in the CDR3. Trimming removed 5 bases from V and 8 bases from J, with 22 bases in between. CDR1 and CDR2 (germline): MDHEN, SYDVKM.

In DNA, the CDR3 is TGCAGCGTCTCAGGGTCGTCGGGAAACACCATATATTTT. This sequence encodes CSVSGSSGNTIYF. The chain is built from TRBV29-1 and TRBJ1-3, with D possibly TRBD1 on 5 matching bases. The CDR3 length is 13 residues. The V end lost 6 bases, the J end lost 4 bases, and 13 bases lay between the germline ends. Germline assignment: CDR1 SQVTM and CDR2 ANQGSEA.

This clonotype was detected only a few times. This chain joins TRBV5-1 and TRBJ2-1, with D unresolved. Germline V gene data show CDR1 as SGHRS and CDR2 as YFSETQ. This CDR3 comprises 15 residues. The V gene lost 4 bases and the J gene lost 2 bases, with 13 bases spanning the gap. Written as DNA, the CDR3 is TGCGCCAGCAGCCCGTCGGACCCCACCTACAATGAGCAGTTCTTC. Its protein product is CASSPSDPTYNEQFF.

This clonotype was seen a few times. This chain uses TRBV5-1 with TRBJ2-7, with D hard to call. V was cut by 0 bases and J by 4 bases, with 8 bases left in between. CDR1 and CDR2 from the germline V gene are SGHRS and YFSETQ. CDR3 length equals 13 residues. The CDR3 bases are TGCGCCAGCAGCTTGGGACCGAAGTACGAGCAGTACTTC. Encoded protein: CASSLGPKYEQYF.